What follows describes a single TCR beta chain. As handled by the study authors: Reference gene primer amplification yielded estimated nucleated cell counts. TCRdb's table, derived via immunoSEQ multiplex PCR, lists solely in-frame clones and lacks some. The D gene and trimming were derived from the DNA, and the V and J assignments and clone size from that table. The profile shows more than 200,000 clones, 88% of them singletons. Germline CDR1 reads SGHTA; CDR2 reads FQGNSA. This CDR3 spans 17 amino acids. V was pared by 5 bases and J by 4 bases, with 10 bases of the junction left unmatched. The entry originates in a study of blood T cell repertoires in COVID-19. Whole-study context: There were acute and convalescent COVID-19 samples, and they came from the United States, Italy and Spain. T cells, B-cell-depleted T cells, or PBMCs provided the cDNA or gDNA that served as material.

Specimen: peripheral blood. V is TRBV7-2 and J is TRBJ1-6; TRBD1 matches 8 bases. The sequence was collected from a woman aged 55-70 years with acute or convalescent COVID-19. The CDR3, as DNA: TGTGCCAGCAGCGCCGACAGGGGAGTGCGATATAATTCACCCCTCCACTTT. This encodes CASSADRGVRYNSPLHF.